This T cell receptor (beta chain) was recovered during a study of response to subunit inactivated influenza vaccine. Worth noting for this clonotype: Antigen: not known.

CDR1 SGHDT and CDR2 YYEEEE come from the germline V gene. There are 15 residues in the CDR3. V was pared by 8 bases and J by 0 bases, with 9 bases of the junction left unmatched. Study-wide points: That few new T cells are recruited by each seasonal influenza vaccination was the authors' suggestion.

Via MiXCR, TCRdb re-called the RT-PCR reads, giving one row per CDR3 protein. The sample holds approximately 680,000 distinct CDR3 sequences, less than 20% seen once. The V and J genes are TRBV5-6 and TRBJ2-3; 7 nucleotides align to TRBD2. This specimen was PBMCs from blood, taken 12 days after vaccination. The receptor's source is a man between 45 and 60 years old who received an inactivated influenza vaccine. This CDR3 is CASLLYGRSTDTQYF. DNA of the CDR3: TGTGCCAGTCTGTTGTACGGGAGGAGCACAGATACGCAGTATTTT.